A single sample gave rise to the 32 T cell receptor beta chains below, sequenced in a study of cytomegalovirus exposure and HLA in healthy donors. PCR was performed using 60 Vbeta and 13 Jbeta primers. TCRdb keeps only in-frame clones here, not all; method: immunoSEQ multiplex PCR. The table records about 120,000 clones, roughly 75% of them present only once. The sample comprised PBMCs. These receptors were collected from a woman aged 45 to 65 in good health and CMV-seronegative.

This clone was observed a handful of times. The rearrangement links TRBV2 to TRBJ1-6; D is uncertain. Trimming removed 6 bases from V and 0 bases from J, with 9 bases in between. The CDR3 is 15 residues long. CDR1 is SNHLY and CDR2 is FYNNEI in the germline V gene. The CDR3 loop is CASREGSSYNSPLHF. The CDR3 DNA sequence: TGTGCCAGCAGGGAGGGAAGCTCCTATAATTCACCCCTCCACTTT.

The chain recombines TRBV19 with TRBJ1-2; no clear D gene. V lost 0 bases to trimming and J lost 2 bases, with 10 bases between them. This CDR3 region has 15 residues. Germline V gene sequence: CDR1 LNHDA, CDR2 SQIVND (reference sequence). CDR3 in DNA: TGTGCCAGTAGTATAGATCTGGAGGAAAACTATGGCTACACCTTC. This sequence encodes CASSIDLEENYGYTF.

This sequence joins TRBV5-1 and TRBJ2-1; 7 nucleotides agree with TRBD2. V shed 2 bases, J shed 3 bases, and the junction held 2 bases outside the gene matches. Looked up from germline, CDR1 is SGHRS and CDR2 is YFSETQ. The CDR3 is made up of 14 amino acids. DNA for the CDR3: TGCGCCAGCAGCTTCAGCGGGGACTACAATGAGCAGTTCTTC. It is translated as CASSFSGDYNEQFF.

The chain joins TRBV7-9 to TRBJ2-3; 12 bases match TRBD2. The CDR3 is 16 amino acids. Germline V gene sequence: CDR1 SEHNR, CDR2 FQNEAQ (reference sequence). J lost 4 bases, V lost 2 bases, and 4 bases had no gene match. This chain's CDR3 is CASSLRLAGDADTQYF. In nucleotides, the CDR3 is TGTGCCAGCAGCTTAAGACTAGCGGGAGATGCAGATACGCAGTATTTT. Together with reference TRBV7-9 and TRBJ2-3, the CDR3 gives the full variable domain: DTGVSQNPRHKITKRGQNVTFRCDPISEHNRLYWYRQTLGQGPEFLTYFQNEAQLEKSRLLSDRFSAERPKGSFSTLEIQRTEQGDSAMYLCASSLRLAGDADTQYFGPGTRLTVL.

The V call is TRBV18, the J call TRBJ2-2; 9 bases map to TRBD2. Germline V gives CDR1 KGHSH, CDR2 LQKENI. The CDR3 length is 16 residues. After removal of 3 bases from V and 8 bases from J, the junction contained 10 bases not matched to a gene. The CDR3 DNA reads TGTGCCAGCTCACCGGGTCTAGCGGGAATCATGGGGGAGCTGTTTTTT. It codes for CASSPGLAGIMGELFF. The full variable domain, completed using reference TRBV18 and TRBJ2-2, is NAGVMQNPRHLVRRRGQEARLRCSPMKGHSHVYWYRQLPEEGLKFMVYLQKENIIDESGMPKERFSAEFPKEGPSILRIQQVVRGDSAAYFCASSPGLAGIMGELFFGEGSRLTVL.

The CDR3 DNA follows: TGCGCCAGCAGCTTGGGAACTCACCAAGAGACCCAGTACTTC. Protein: CASSLGTHQETQYF. The chain is built from TRBV5-1 and TRBJ2-5; D gene uncertain. The CDR3 extends over 14 amino acids. V lost 0 bases and J 0 bases, leaving 6 bases between the germline ends. CDR1 is SGHRS and CDR2 is YFSETQ in the germline V gene.

This clone was seen only a few times. The chain uses TRBV10-3 and TRBJ2-3; 7 nucleotides match TRBD1. CDR1 is ENHRY, CDR2 SYGVKD, per germline. After removal of 0 bases from V and 1 base from J, the junction contained 4 bases not matched to a gene. This CDR3 region has 16 residues. CDR3 region: CAISESTGIRTDTQYF. The CDR3 coding sequence is TGTGCCATCAGTGAGTCGACAGGGATCCGCACAGATACGCAGTATTTT.

This chain uses TRBV4-3 with TRBJ1-2, with 8 bases that match TRBD1. Losses at the gene ends were 5 bases for V and 4 bases for J; bases not matched to a gene: 12. The CDR3 contains 16 residues. Germline loops: CDR1 LGHNA, CDR2 YSLEER. In nucleotides, the CDR3 is TGCGCCAGCAGCTATTCCCCGGGACAGGCATTCTATGGCTACACCTTC. Translated, it gives CASSYSPGQAFYGYTF.

The chain links TRBV5-4 to TRBJ1-2; weak D call: TRBD1 (6 bases). Looked up from germline, CDR1 is SGHNT and CDR2 is YYREEE (reference sequence). With 4 bases removed from V and 3 bases from J, the gap between germline ends came to 13 bases. The CDR3 has 14 amino acids. DNA of the CDR3: TGTGCCAGCAGCCTGTCCGGGGGGCACTATGGCTACACCTTC. This translates into CASSLSGGHYGYTF.

This sequence joins TRBV5-1 and TRBJ2-3, with a tentative D call TRBD2 (6 bases). The CDR3 loop spans 14 amino acids. The germline gives CDR1 SGHRS, CDR2 YFSETQ. Trimming shortened V by 3 bases and J by 2 bases, and 10 bases separated the two germline ends. This CDR3 is CASSSSSATDTQYF. CDR3 DNA sequence: TGCGCCAGCAGCTCGTCTAGCGCCACAGATACGCAGTATTTT.

The chain links TRBV28 to TRBJ1-2, with D possibly TRBD1 on 6 matching bases. Germline lookup yields CDR1 MDHEN and CDR2 SYDVKM. The CDR3 covers 15 residues. The V end was cut by 2 bases, the J end by 1 base, with 11 bases between. The CDR3 sequence: CASSLRGGINYGYTF. The CDR3 nucleotides read TGTGCCAGCAGTTTAAGAGGGGGTATTAACTATGGCTACACCTTC.

The chain combines TRBV6-5 with TRBJ2-7; tentative D call: TRBD1 (6 bases). Trimming shortened V by 5 bases and J by 3 bases, and 17 bases separated the two germline ends. CDR1 MNHEY and CDR2 SVGAGI come from the germline V gene. CDR3 length: 15 amino acids. CDR3 in amino acids: CASSPSWDTGYEQYF. The CDR3 coding sequence is TGTGCCAGCAGTCCTTCGTGGGACACGGGCTACGAGCAGTACTTC.

This chain connects TRBV10-3 to TRBJ2-3; TRBD2 aligns across 10 bases. Germline loops: CDR1 ENHRY, CDR2 SYGVKD. The J segment lost 2 bases and the V segment lost 3 bases, leaving 14 bases of the junction unmatched. This CDR3 has 19 residues. DNA of the CDR3: TGTGCCATCAGTGATCCTGCCCTAGCGGGAGATTTTTCCACAGATACGCAGTATTTT. This sequence encodes CAISDPALAGDFSTDTQYF.

This clone was picked up a small number of times. CDR3 region: CASSMREGPLGEQFF. The CDR3 DNA sequence: TGTGCCAGTAGTATGCGGGAGGGCCCATTAGGTGAGCAGTTCTTC. The V and J genes are TRBV19 and TRBJ2-1; 9 bases map to TRBD2. From germline, CDR1 is LNHDA and CDR2 SQIVND (reference sequence). V shed 3 bases, J shed 9 bases, and the junction held 9 bases outside the gene matches. The CDR3 is made up of 15 amino acids. The full variable domain, rest sourced from reference TRBV19 and TRBJ2-1, is DGGITQSPKYLFRKEGQNVTLSCEQNLNHDAMYWYRQDPGQGLRLIYYSQIVNDFQKGDIAEGYSVSREKKESFPLTVTSAQKNPTAFYLCASSMREGPLGEQFFGPGTRLTVL.

The chain joins TRBV6-5 to TRBJ1-6; no reliable D call. The V end lost 3 bases, the J end lost 10 bases, and 16 bases lay between the germline ends. This CDR3 region has 15 residues. CDR1 MNHEY and CDR2 SVGAGI come from the germline V gene. CDR3 sequence: CASSYGEGVGSPLHF. DNA for the CDR3: TGTGCCAGCAGTTATGGCGAGGGCGTAGGATCACCCCTCCACTTT.

The chain uses TRBV7-2 and TRBJ2-7; TRBD2 matches 9 bases. V trimming: 5 bases; J trimming: 4 bases; junction bases outside the gene matches: 9. Per the germline V gene, CDR1 is SGHTA and CDR2 is FQGNSA. The CDR3 length is 15 residues. The CDR3 loop reads CASSMSSSGVYEQYF. CDR3 in DNA: TGTGCCAGCAGCATGTCTTCTAGCGGGGTATACGAGCAGTACTTC. Looking up the rest from reference TRBV7-2 and TRBJ2-7 gives the full variable domain: GAGVSQSPSNKVTEKGKDVELRCDPISGHTALYWYRQSLGQGLEFLIYFQGNSAPDKSGLPSDRFSAERTGGSVSTLTIQRTQQEDSAVYLCASSMSSSGVYEQYFGPGTRLTVT.

CDR3 amino acids: CAMDLGGGPNYGYTF. In DNA, the CDR3 is TGTGCCATGGACCTTGGGGGGGGACCTAACTATGGCTACACCTTC. The genes are TRBV10-3 and TRBJ1-2, with D possibly being TRBD1 (5 bases). Trimming stripped 9 bases from V and 0 bases from J, with 17 bases between. The CDR3 has 15 amino acids. Germline assignment: CDR1 ENHRY and CDR2 SYGVKD.

This clone was detected only a few times. The CDR3 loop reads CATSRDLFGLATTSSTDTQYF. The CDR3 nucleotides read TGTGCCACCAGCAGAGATCTTTTTGGACTAGCTACCACATCCAGCACAGATACGCAGTATTTT. The V gene is TRBV15, the J gene TRBJ2-3, with TRBD2 identical over 8 bases. The CDR3 runs to 21 residues. The germline gives CDR1 LNHNV, CDR2 YYDKDF (reference sequence). V dropped 0 bases and J dropped 0; count of bases not matched to a gene: 17.

The rearrangement uses TRBV4-3 and TRBJ2-7, with TRBD2 matching over 7 bases. CDR1 LGHNA and CDR2 YSLEER come from the germline V gene. V lost 4 bases and J lost 0; bases outside the gene matches: 6. This CDR3 has 15 amino acids. CDR3 in DNA: TGCGCCAGCAGCCCATTACTAGCGTACTCCTACGAGCAGTACTTC. This translates into CASSPLLAYSYEQYF.

This sequence joins TRBV4-3 and TRBJ2-3; 9 bases agree with TRBD1. CDR3 length: 17 amino acids. The junction had 13 bases not matched to a gene; V was cut back by 0 bases and J by 9 bases. From germline, CDR1 is LGHNA and CDR2 YSLEER. CDR3 nucleotides: TGCGCCAGCAGCCAAGAAAGGACGGGACAGGGTGGGGACACGCAGTATTTT. Its translation: CASSQERTGQGGDTQYF.

The chain carries TRBV7-8 and TRBJ2-1; D gene unclear. The germline CDR1 and CDR2 sequences are SGHVS and FQNEAQ. Deletions cut 5 bases from V and 3 bases from J, with 14 bases between. The CDR3 spans 15 residues. CDR3 region: CASSPSPPGYNEQFF. For the CDR3, the DNA is TGTGCCAGCAGCCCCTCCCCCCCCGGCTACAATGAGCAGTTCTTC.

This chain uses TRBV18 with TRBJ1-1; TRBD1 matches 8 bases. The V gene's germline CDR1 is KGHSH and CDR2 LQKENI. The CDR3 has 11 residues. Trimming at V came to 6 bases and at J to 10 bases, leaving 4 bases not matched to a gene. CDR3 nucleotide sequence: TGTGCCAGCTCTCTGGGGACAGGAGCTTTCTTT. Translating gives CASSLGTGAFF.

The V and J genes are TRBV6-1 and TRBJ2-7; D is ambiguous. Trimming took 5 bases from V and 0 from J, leaving 14 bases between them. Germline CDR1 is MNHNS and CDR2 is SASEGT. This CDR3 comprises 15 residues. The CDR3 DNA reads TGTGCCAGCAGTCTTAGCACTTTAAGCTCCTACGAGCAGTACTTC. Translated, it gives CASSLSTLSSYEQYF.

The V and J genes are TRBV2 and TRBJ2-2, with a tentative D call TRBD1 (6 bases). Germline CDR1 and CDR2: SNHLY and FYNNEI. This CDR3 region has 14 residues. V was pared by 5 bases and J by 4 bases, with 11 bases between. This chain's CDR3 is CASSSTGPTGELFF. The CDR3 DNA is TGTGCCAGCAGTAGCACAGGGCCCACCGGGGAGCTGTTTTTT. Based on the CDR3 plus reference TRBV2 and TRBJ2-2, the full variable domain is EPEVTQTPSHQVTQMGQEVILRCVPISNHLYFYWYRQILGQKVEFLVSFYNNEISEKSEIFDDQFSVERPDGSNFTLKIRSTKLEDSAMYFCASSSTGPTGELFFGEGSRLTVL.

In this sample, this clone turned up a few times. The rearrangement links TRBV7-8 to TRBJ2-2; 10 bases are shared with TRBD2. The V and J ends lost 6 bases and 7 bases, in that order; junction bases with no gene match: 8. Germline lookup yields CDR1 SGHVS and CDR2 FQNEAQ. This CDR3 contains 15 residues. The CDR3 DNA follows: TGTGCCAGCAGTGAAACTAGCGGGATTATCGGGGAGCTGTTTTTT. Amino acid sequence: CASSETSGIIGELFF.

The chain couples TRBV11-2 to TRBJ2-7; a weak D match, TRBD2 (6 bases). Trimming took off 0 bases at V and 0 bases at J, with 12 bases between the two ends. The CDR3 runs 16 residues. In germline, CDR1 is SGHAT, CDR2 FQNNGV. The CDR3 region has the DNA TGTGCCAGCAGCTTAGATGCGGGGCCGAGCTCCTACGAGCAGTACTTC. It encodes CASSLDAGPSSYEQYF.

This clone was found once. This rearrangement joins TRBV5-1 to TRBJ2-1; 8 nucleotides line up with TRBD2. The CDR3 is 14 residues long. Germline trimming cut 4 bases from V and 7 bases from J; bases unmatched to any gene: 7. The V gene's germline CDR1 is SGHRS and CDR2 YFSETQ. The CDR3 loop is CASSPSGGANEQFF. Written as DNA, the CDR3 is TGCGCCAGCAGCCCCTCGGGGGGGGCAAATGAGCAGTTCTTC. Variable domain in full (rest from reference TRBV5-1 and TRBJ2-1): KAGVTQTPRYLIKTRGQQVTLSCSPISGHRSVSWYQQTPGQGLQFLFEYFSETQRNKGNFPGRFSGRQFSNSRSEMNVSTLELGDSALYLCASSPSGGANEQFFGPGTRLTVL.

The chain couples TRBV21-1 to TRBJ1-2. TRBV21-1 is a documented pseudogene. The CDR3 sequence is 13 residues long. CDR3 region: CVSGGGAVSGYTF. CDR3 in DNA: TGTGTCAGCGGTGGCGGGGCCGTATCTGGCTACACCTTC.

The J gene is TRBJ1-2, the V gene TRBV4-3; D gene ambiguous. V was shortened by 0 bases and J by 6 bases, with 8 bases between the two germline ends. Germline V gene lookup returns CDR1 LGHNA and CDR2 YSLEER. This CDR3 has 13 amino acids. The CDR3 sequence: CASSQELSDGYTF. CDR3 DNA: TGCGCCAGCAGCCAAGAGTTATCGGATGGCTACACCTTC.

The rearrangement uses TRBV6-1 and TRBJ1-5, with 7 positions matching TRBD1. The CDR3 is 12 residues long. From germline, CDR1 is MNHNS and CDR2 SASEGT. V lost 6 bases and J lost 5; bases outside the gene matches: 1. DNA of the CDR3: TGTGCCAGCAGCACAGGGGATCAGCCCCAGCATTTT. The encoded protein is CASSTGDQPQHF.

The genes are TRBV7-9 and TRBJ2-7; D may be TRBD1 (6 bases). The V gene's germline CDR1 is SEHNR and CDR2 FQNEAQ (reference sequence). V gave up 1 base and J gave up 6 bases, with 16 bases separating them. The CDR3 contains 15 residues. CDR3 nucleotide sequence: TGTGCCAGCAGCTTAGATGGGGGCCGCCCCTCCGAGCAGTACTTC. The encoded protein is CASSLDGGRPSEQYF.

The chain recombines TRBV4-2 with TRBJ2-7, with D perhaps matching TRBD2 (5 bases). CDR1 is LGHNA and CDR2 is YNFKEQ in the germline V gene. V was clipped by 7 bases and J by 4 bases, with 14 bases between them. The CDR3 consists of 13 residues. CDR3 DNA: TGTGCCAGCAACGGAGGCAGCTCATACGAGCAGTACTTC. Translated: CASNGGSSYEQYF.